These 25 T cell receptor beta chains originate from one sample sequenced in a study of shared clonotypes between healthy human individuals. Data came from immunoSEQ multiplex PCR; TCRdb stores just in-frame clones and leaves some out. The sample lists some 2.1 million clones; 90% to 95% were seen once. The naive CD8 population came from CD45RO-negative cells selected for CCR7, without terminally differentiated effector memory CD45RA+ cells. What was sequenced was naive CD8+ T cells from PBMCs. Receptor source: a man between 18 and 29 years old in good health. Some clones in this sample may be carry-over from other donors' samples.

The gene calls are TRBV28 and TRBJ2-7; perhaps D is TRBD1 or TRBD2 (6 bases each). V lost 6 bases to trimming and J lost 2 bases, with 17 bases between them. The CDR3 totals 15 residues. In germline, CDR1 is MDHEN, CDR2 SYDVKM. The CDR3 spells CASREDRGLTYEQYF. The CDR3 DNA is TGTGCCAGCAGAGAAGACCGGGGGCTAACCTACGAGCAGTACTTC.

Notes on this clone: The same CDR3 arises from other DNA sequences in this sample as well. The chain carries TRBV27 and TRBJ2-1; 7 nucleotides align to TRBD1. Per germline, CDR1 MNHEY and CDR2 SMNVEV (reference sequence). The CDR3 has 14 amino acids. With 3 bases clipped from V and 4 bases from J, the junction kept 3 bases outside the gene matches. CDR3 amino acids: CASSLSRGYNEQFF. Written as DNA, the CDR3 is TGTGCCAGCAGTTTGAGCAGGGGGTACAATGAGCAGTTCTTC.

Worth noting for this clone: At the DNA level, this CDR3 is encoded by other sequences in the same sample as well. The V gene is TRBV10-3, the J gene TRBJ1-5; TRBD1 is a possible D gene (6 bases). The V end lost 6 bases, the J end lost 5 bases, and 11 bases lay between the germline ends. The CDR3 consists of 13 residues. Germline V gene data show CDR1 as ENHRY and CDR2 as SYGVKD. The CDR3 region is CAIRQGVDQPQHF. CDR3 bases: TGTGCCATCAGACAGGGTGTGGATCAGCCCCAGCATTTT.

This chain connects TRBV6-1 to TRBJ2-7; no reliable D call. This CDR3 is built from 12 residues. Germline-derived CDR1 and CDR2 are MNHNS and SASEGT. Trimming cost V 10 bases and J 5 bases, with 15 bases left between them. CDR3 residues: CATRPGPNEQYF. As DNA, the CDR3 is TGTGCCACCCGTCCTGGTCCCAACGAGCAGTACTTC.

The chain has TRBV15 and TRBJ2-3; 9 nucleotides match TRBD2. Germline CDR1 reads LNHNV; CDR2 reads YYDKDF (reference sequence). J was trimmed by 6 bases and V by 5 bases; bases with no gene match: 18. The CDR3 spans 18 residues. For the CDR3, the DNA is TGTGCCACCAGCTACGGGCTAGCGGGACGTACCTATTTGGATACGCAGTATTTT. As protein: CATSYGLAGRTYLDTQYF.

For the CDR3, the DNA is TGCGCCAGCAGCCAAGATGGGTACGGGCAGATGAATCATGAGACCCAGTACTTC. It translates to CASSQDGYGQMNHETQYF. The chain recombines TRBV4-3 with TRBJ2-5, with D uncertain. This CDR3 has 18 residues. V lost 0 bases and J lost 5, with 22 bases in between. Germline CDR1 reads LGHNA; CDR2 reads YSLEER.

The chain joins TRBV19 to TRBJ2-7; no firm D call. Germline V gene sequence: CDR1 LNHDA, CDR2 SQIVND (reference sequence). This CDR3 contains 15 residues. V was cut by 3 bases and J by 6 bases, with 18 bases left in between. The CDR3 is CASSIGAGTLAEQYF. CDR3 nucleotides: TGTGCCAGTAGTATTGGTGCCGGTACACTCGCCGAGCAGTACTTC.

This rearrangement joins TRBV27 to TRBJ2-3; 8 bases match TRBD2. The CDR3 is 18 residues long. V was pared by 2 bases and J by 4 bases, with 14 bases of the junction left unmatched. Germline lookup yields CDR1 MNHEY and CDR2 SMNVEV (reference sequence). Here the CDR3 DNA reads TGTGCCAGCAGTTTAGAATCGTGGCGGGAGGAAAGCCCAGATACGCAGTATTTT. Protein sequence: CASSLESWREESPDTQYF.

This clone was seen just once. This sequence joins TRBV5-5 and TRBJ1-1; no clear D gene. With 1 base removed from V and 4 bases from J, the gap between germline ends came to 14 bases. Germline lookup yields CDR1 SGHKS and CDR2 YYEKEE (reference sequence). The CDR3 is 15 residues long. Written as DNA, the CDR3 is TGTGCCAGCAGCTTGCCCGGCGGGGTCGGCACTGAAGCTTTCTTT. Amino acid sequence: CASSLPGGVGTEAFF.

The chain uses TRBV28 and TRBJ1-3; 7 bases are a match to TRBD1. Germline CDR1 MDHEN, CDR2 SYDVKM. This CDR3 has 16 residues. Trimming removed 8 bases from V and 0 bases from J; junction bases left unmatched: 10. The CDR3 loop reads CASRLEGATSGNTIYF. For the CDR3, the DNA is TGTGCCAGCCGCTTGGAGGGGGCGACCTCTGGAAACACCATATATTTT.

J is TRBJ2-7 and V is TRBV9; 8 bases are shared with TRBD1. The CDR3 is 18 amino acids. The germline V gene has CDR1 SGDLS and CDR2 YYNGEE. V lost 3 bases to trimming and J lost 5 bases; unmatched junction nucleotides: 19. The CDR3 DNA sequence: TGTGCCAGCAGCGCTACCGGACAGGGCGGGCGTTCGGTCCACGAGCAGTACTTC. Amino acid sequence: CASSATGQGGRSVHEQYF. Filled out from reference TRBV9 and TRBJ2-7, the complete variable domain reads DSGVTQTPKHLITATGQRVTLRCSPRSGDLSVYWYQQSLDQGLQFLIQYYNGEERAKGNILERFSAQQFPDLHSELNLSSLELGDSALYFCASSATGQGGRSVHEQYFGPGTRLTVT.

The rearrangement links TRBV9 to TRBJ1-2; no clear D. CDR1 and CDR2 (germline): SGDLS, YYNGEE. Between the trimmed V and J ends, which lost 4 bases and 7 bases, there was a span of 14 bases. The CDR3 length is 13 residues. CDR3 nucleotide sequence: TGTGCCAGCAGCCGACCGGGTTTGGGTGGCTACACCTTC. Amino acids: CASSRPGLGGYTF.

This chain joins TRBV11-2 and TRBJ1-1; D is unresolved. The V gene's germline CDR1 is SGHAT and CDR2 FQNNGV. This CDR3 is built from 14 residues. Trimming removed 1 base at V and 11 bases at J, with 17 bases between. CDR3 DNA sequence: TGTGCCAGCAGCTTAGGACTATCGCCCGGTGAGGCTTTCTTT. It yields the protein CASSLGLSPGEAFF.

The chain uses TRBV4-3 and TRBJ1-1; D not certain. With 4 bases removed from V and 5 bases from J, the gap between germline ends came to 14 bases. Germline V gene lookup returns CDR1 LGHNA and CDR2 YSLEER. The length of the CDR3 is 14 residues. CDR3 sequence (DNA): TGCGCCAGCAGCCCGACCAAGGGAGTTACTGAAGCTTTCTTT. Translated: CASSPTKGVTEAFF.

The chain employs TRBV19 and TRBJ2-2; a possible D gene is TRBD2 (6 bases). The germline CDR1 and CDR2 sequences are LNHDA and SQIVND (reference sequence). This CDR3 is built from 15 residues. V lost 7 bases to trimming and J lost 2 bases, with 14 bases between them. Here the CDR3 reads CASIGGETNTGELFF. Here the CDR3 DNA reads TGTGCCAGTATCGGAGGGGAAACAAACACCGGGGAGCTGTTTTTT. Based on the CDR3 plus reference TRBV19 and TRBJ2-2, the full variable domain is DGGITQSPKYLFRKEGQNVTLSCEQNLNHDAMYWYRQDPGQGLRLIYYSQIVNDFQKGDIAEGYSVSREKKESFPLTVTSAQKNPTAFYLCASIGGETNTGELFFGEGSRLTVL.

The V and J genes are TRBV7-9 and TRBJ1-3, with unresolved D. Trimming stripped 5 bases from V and 0 bases from J, with 14 bases between. Germline V lookup: CDR1 SEHNR, CDR2 FQNEAQ (reference sequence). The CDR3 has 16 residues. The CDR3 DNA is TGTGCCAGCAGCCCCTTTGGACCCGTCTCTGGAAACACCATATATTTT. Its protein product is CASSPFGPVSGNTIYF.

The count of this clone is one. The chain has TRBV2 and TRBJ2-1, with 7 positions matching TRBD2. Looked up from germline, CDR1 is SNHLY and CDR2 is FYNNEI. CDR3 length equals 13 residues. The V and J ends lost 6 bases and 10 bases, in that order; junction bases with no gene match: 9. CDR3 bases: TGTGCCAGCAGCGAAACTAGCGTGGGGGAGCAGTTCTTC. Translated: CASSETSVGEQFF.

This chain joins TRBV10-2 and TRBJ1-1; D is uncertain. Trimming took off 3 bases at V and 1 base at J, with 6 bases between the two ends. CDR1 WSHSY and CDR2 SAAADI come from the germline V gene. The CDR3 is 13 residues long. The CDR3 loop is CASSESANTEAFF. In DNA, the CDR3 is TGCGCCAGCAGTGAATCGGCGAACACTGAAGCTTTCTTT.

V and J are TRBV7-6 and TRBJ2-5; 10 nucleotides match TRBD1. Germline V gives CDR1 SGHVS, CDR2 FNYEAQ. The CDR3 has 14 residues. Trimming removed 5 bases from V and 5 bases from J; junction bases left unmatched: 5. CDR3 sequence reads: CASSQGTGDETQYF. The CDR3, as DNA: TGTGCCAGCAGCCAAGGGACAGGGGATGAGACCCAGTACTTC.

This clone was seen only once. The chain links TRBV12-2 to TRBJ1-4; the table's D call, TRBD1, has no DNA check behind it. TRBV12-2 is flagged as a pseudogene. The CDR3 is 23 residues long. The CDR3 DNA is TGTGCAAGTCGCTTAGCGCCCCTACAGAGAACGAGACAGGGACCAGCAACTAATGAAAAACTGTTTTTT. It specifies CASRLAPLQRTRQGPATNEKLFF.

The CDR3 bases are TGTGCCTGGGGAGCAGGAAGCTCCTACAATGAGCAGTTCTTC. This codes for CAWGAGSSYNEQFF. This chain joins TRBV30 and TRBJ2-1, with D uncertain. The CDR3 consists of 14 residues. V dropped 5 bases and J dropped 0 bases, with 11 bases sitting between them. Per the germline V gene, CDR1 is GTSNPN and CDR2 is SVGIG (reference sequence). Using reference TRBV30 and TRBJ2-1 for the parts outside the CDR3, the full variable domain is SQTIHQWPATLVQPVGSPLSLECTVEGTSNPNLYWYRQAAGRGLQLLFYSVGIGQISSEVPQNLSASRPQDRQFILSSKKLLLSDSGFYLCAWGAGSSYNEQFFGPGTRLTVL.

The CDR3 DNA reads TGTGCCAGCTCACCCCAAGCGACAGGGGTCCACGAGCAGTACTTC. Residues: CASSPQATGVHEQYF. The V call is TRBV18, the J call TRBJ2-7; 8 bases are shared with TRBD1. The CDR3 consists of 15 residues. CDR1 and CDR2 (germline): KGHSH, LQKENI. V lost 3 bases to trimming and J lost 5 bases; unmatched junction nucleotides: 9.

The sample holds one count of this clone. V is TRBV4-1 and J is TRBJ2-7; 7 nucleotides align to TRBD1. Germline-derived CDR1 and CDR2 are MGHRA and YSYEKL. The trim removed 4 bases at V and 0 bases at J, leaving 9 bases unmatched. CDR3 length equals 16 residues. CDR3 loop: CASSPEEDRSSYEQYF. DNA of the CDR3: TGCGCCAGCAGCCCGGAAGAGGACAGGAGCTCCTACGAGCAGTACTTC.

The chain joins TRBV2 to TRBJ2-7, with D tentatively TRBD2 (5 bases). The ends were cut back, 4 bases at V and 5 bases at J, with 12 bases in the middle. This CDR3 has 13 amino acids. Germline V CDR1 and CDR2: SNHLY, FYNNEI. The CDR3 protein is CASSGSGYDEQYF. The CDR3 DNA is TGTGCCAGCAGTGGCTCGGGATACGACGAGCAGTACTTC.

V is TRBV11-2 and J is TRBJ1-3; no clear D gene. Trimming pared 2 bases from V and 0 bases from J, leaving 5 bases between. The CDR3 consists of 14 residues. Looked up from germline, CDR1 is SGHAT and CDR2 is FQNNGV. CDR3: CASSLIYSGNTIYF. In DNA form, the CDR3 reads TGTGCCAGCAGCTTAATCTACTCTGGAAACACCATATATTTT.